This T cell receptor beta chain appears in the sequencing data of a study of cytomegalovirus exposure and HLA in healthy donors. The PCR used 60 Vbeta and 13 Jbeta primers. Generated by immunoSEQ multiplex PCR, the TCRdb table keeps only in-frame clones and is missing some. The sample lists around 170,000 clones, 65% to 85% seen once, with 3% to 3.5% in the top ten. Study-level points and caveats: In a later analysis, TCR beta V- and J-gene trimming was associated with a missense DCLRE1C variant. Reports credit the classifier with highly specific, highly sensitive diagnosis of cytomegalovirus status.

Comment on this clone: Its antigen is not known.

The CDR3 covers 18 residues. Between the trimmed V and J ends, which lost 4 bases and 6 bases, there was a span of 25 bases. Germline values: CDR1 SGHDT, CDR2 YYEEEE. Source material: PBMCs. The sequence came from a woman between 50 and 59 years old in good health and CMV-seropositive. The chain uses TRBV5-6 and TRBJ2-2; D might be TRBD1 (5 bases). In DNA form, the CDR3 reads TGTGCCAGCAGCCGTATTTCGGTAGCCCAGGGTGGGGCCGGGGAGCTGTTTTTT. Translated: CASSRISVAQGGAGELFF.